This TCR beta chain appears in the sequencing data of a study of T-cell reconstitution after alpha-beta-depleted transplantation in children. The library targeted TCRbeta and was prepared with unique molecular identifiers. TCRdb recomputed calls from the PCR reads with MiXCR, one row per CDR3 protein. The table lists under 350,000 distinct CDR3 sequences, more than 8% of them singletons. This clonotype showed up many times. The length of the CDR3 is 15 residues. Germline V lookup: CDR1 SGHTA, CDR2 FQGTGA. The V and J ends lost 6 bases and 2 bases, in that order; junction bases with no gene match: 6. This TCR came from a human donor who donated a stem cell graft to a child with SCID. The chain joins TRBV7-3 to TRBJ2-3, with TRBD1 identical over 9 bases. The sequences come from PBMCs from the stem cell graft donor, collected from the stem cell graft. CDR3 DNA sequence: TGTGCCAGCAGTTCCGGGACAGGGCTCACAGATACGCAGTATTTT. Translation: CASSSGTGLTDTQYF.